These 19 T cell receptor beta chains share one sample of origin, sequenced in a study of blood T cells in healthy people across ages. Next came a second PCR, run for roughly 7 to 12 cycles, which used a sample-barcoded 5' primer along with a J-beta primer mix. TCRdb re-derived calls from the 5' RACE reads in MiXCR, one entry per CDR3 protein. The sample holds 1.5 million to 2 million distinct CDR3 sequences, roughly 32% seen once. The specimen was blood. Receptors were obtained from a woman under 40 in good health.

This clonotype was found a few times. V usage is TRBV6-1 and J usage is TRBJ2-5; D gene uncertain. V lost 2 bases and J lost 5, with 6 bases in between. Germline loops: CDR1 MNHNS, CDR2 SASEGT. CDR3 length: 12 residues. CDR3 sequence: CASSESLETQYF. Here the CDR3 DNA reads TGTGCCAGCAGTGAATCGTTGGAGACCCAGTACTTC.

A note on this clonotype: A much larger clone differs from this one at a single base, so this may be a read error. As the CDR3 is not closed by the conserved phenylalanine or tryptophan, this likely results from a read error. The chain joins TRBV29-1 to TRBJ2-7, with D possibly matching TRBD1 (6 bases). Germline V gene sequence: CDR1 SQVTM, CDR2 ANQGSEA. This CDR3 region has 11 residues. V was pared by 6 bases and J by 6 bases, with 12 bases between. This CDR3 reads CSVQGISEQYL. The DNA for the CDR3 is TGCAGCGTACAGGGTATCTCCGAGCAGTACCTC.

This clonotype was picked up a small number of times. This chain joins TRBV6-5 and TRBJ2-6; 7 nucleotides align to TRBD2. Germline V gene data show CDR1 as MNHEY and CDR2 as SVGAGI. V dropped 0 bases and J dropped 0; count of bases not matched to a gene: 8. This CDR3 is 19 amino acids long. The CDR3 DNA reads as TGTGCCAGCAGTTACTCGGACACTTCGGGGGGCTCTGGGGCCAACGTCCTGACTTTC. Translation: CASSYSDTSGGSGANVLTF.

The J gene is TRBJ1-4, the V gene TRBV7-9, with D possibly matching TRBD1 (5 bases). V was trimmed by 4 bases and J by 11 bases, leaving 20 bases between them. CDR3 size: 15 residues. Germline V gene data show CDR1 as SEHNR and CDR2 as FQNEAQ (reference sequence). The CDR3: CASSSHRDFKGKLFF. CDR3 DNA sequence: TGTGCCAGCAGCTCACATCGGGACTTTAAGGGGAAACTGTTTTTT.

The chain employs TRBV2 and TRBJ1-6; no clear D gene. Germline V CDR1 and CDR2: SNHLY, FYNNEI. Trimming pared 2 bases from V and 10 bases from J, leaving 12 bases between. This CDR3 comprises 14 residues. The CDR3 nucleotides are TGTGCCAGCAGTGAAAGGAGCTACCCCTCACCCCTCCACTTT. This sequence encodes CASSERSYPSPLHF.

This clonotype was counted a few times. The gene calls are TRBV7-2 and TRBJ2-5; 8 bases map to TRBD2. The CDR3 contains 15 residues. The V segment lost 5 bases and the J segment 4 bases; nucleotides outside the gene matches: 9. Germline values: CDR1 SGHTA, CDR2 FQGNSA. In DNA form, the CDR3 reads TGTGCCAGCAGCGGATACCCGGGGGGGGGAGAGACCCAGTACTTC. Translating gives CASSGYPGGGETQYF.

In nucleotides, the CDR3 is TGCGCCAGCAGCCCACCGGCCCCGCGGAACGAGCAGTACTTC. Its protein product is CASSPPAPRNEQYF. The chain joins TRBV5-1 to TRBJ2-7; D call uncertain. Germline V gene data show CDR1 as SGHRS and CDR2 as YFSETQ. CDR3 length: 14 amino acids. Trimming cost V 4 bases and J 5 bases, with 16 bases left between them.

V gene TRBV12-3 or TRBV12-4 combines with J gene TRBJ2-1; TRBD1 matches at 7 bases. Trimming removed 0 bases from V and 2 bases from J; junction bases left unmatched: 4. The CDR3 loop spans 16 amino acids. The CDR3 region is CASSLATGATYNEQFF. In DNA, the CDR3 is TGTGCCAGCAGTTTAGCAACAGGGGCTACCTACAATGAGCAGTTCTTC.

This chain connects TRBV29-1 to TRBJ1-1, with TRBD1 matching over 8 bases. This CDR3 spans 16 amino acids. The V gene's germline CDR1 is SQVTM and CDR2 ANQGSEA. V lost 2 bases and J lost 2; bases outside the gene matches: 10. CDR3 region: CSVEPLQTGANTEAFF. The CDR3 coding sequence is TGCAGCGTTGAACCCCTACAGACAGGGGCTAACACTGAAGCTTTCTTT.

This clonotype appeared once. An end of the junction differs from the germline gene, which may be a read error. The CDR3 DNA sequence: TGTGCCAACAGCTTAGTCGTGACGAACACTGAAGCTTTCTTT. This sequence encodes CANSLVVTNTEAFF. This chain joins TRBV7-2 and TRBJ1-1; D gene unclear. The CDR3 is 14 amino acids. The germline V gene encodes CDR1 SGHTA and CDR2 FQGNSA.

The genes are TRBV20-1 and TRBJ2-4, with D possibly TRBD1 on 6 matching bases. The J call may be incorrect, as the DNA end agrees better with TRBJ2-7. The germline V gene has CDR1 DFQATT and CDR2 SNEGSKA (reference sequence). The CDR3 sequence is 12 residues long. CDR3 protein: CSARSRGNEQYF. The CDR3 DNA is TGCAGTGCTAGATCCAGGGGAAACGAGCAGTACTTC.

V usage is TRBV9 and J usage is TRBJ1-5; no firm D call. In germline, CDR1 is SGDLS, CDR2 YYNGEE. This CDR3 has 14 amino acids. V was pared by 4 bases and J by 9 bases, with 17 bases between. The chain's CDR3 is CASSIDPGRWPQHF. For the CDR3, the DNA is TGTGCCAGCAGCATCGACCCCGGAAGATGGCCCCAGCATTTT.

This chain joins TRBV28 and TRBJ1-5; 7 bases are a match to TRBD1. The V segment lost 3 bases and the J segment 6 bases; nucleotides outside the gene matches: 8. The CDR3 spans 15 residues. Germline V gene lookup returns CDR1 MDHEN and CDR2 SYDVKM. The CDR3, as DNA: TGTGCCAGCAGTTTGGCCAGGGGGATTGGTCAGCCCCAGCATTTT. Amino acid sequence: CASSLARGIGQPQHF.

This chain connects TRBV5-1 to TRBJ2-5; 9 nucleotides align to TRBD2. After removal of 1 base from V and 3 bases from J, the junction contained 7 bases not matched to a gene. The germline V gene has CDR1 SGHRS and CDR2 YFSETQ. The CDR3 spans 16 residues. The CDR3 nucleotides are TGCGCCAGCAGCTTGAGGGCCGCGGGAGGGGAAGAGACCCAGTACTTC. This gives the protein CASSLRAAGGEETQYF.

V and J are TRBV6-1 and TRBJ2-2, with D possibly TRBD2 on 6 matching bases. The V and J ends lost 5 bases and 0 bases respectively, with 16 bases between them. Germline V gives CDR1 MNHNS, CDR2 SASEGT. This CDR3 is built from 17 residues. CDR3 DNA: TGTGCCAGCAGTCGAAATACCGGGACTCCGAACACCGGGGAGCTGTTTTTT. Protein product: CASSRNTGTPNTGELFF.

Many counts were recorded for this clonotype. The rearrangement joins TRBV29-1 to TRBJ1-1, with D maybe TRBD1 (5 bases). The germline V and J ends were trimmed by 6 bases and 8 bases, with 22 bases remaining between them. This CDR3 is 14 amino acids long. The germline V gene has CDR1 SQVTM and CDR2 ANQGSEA. The CDR3: CSVDDSRPNGEAFF. The CDR3 DNA follows: TGCAGCGTCGACGACAGTCGCCCGAATGGGGAAGCTTTCTTT. Filled out from reference TRBV29-1 and TRBJ1-1, the complete variable domain reads SAVISQKPSRDICQRGTSLTIQCQVDSQVTMMFWYRQQPGQSLTLIATANQGSEATYESGFVIDKFPISRPNLTFSTLTVSNMSPEDSSIYLCSVDDSRPNGEAFFGQGTRLTVV.

The chain joins TRBV18 to TRBJ2-1; TRBD2 might be the D (6 bases). This CDR3 region has 13 residues. V gave up 1 base and J gave up 8 bases, with 9 bases separating them. CDR1 is KGHSH and CDR2 is LQKENI in the germline V gene. The CDR3 region has the DNA TGTGCCAGCTCACCACGGGCTAGCGATGAGCAGTTCTTC. This translates into CASSPRASDEQFF.

This clonotype was detected a few times. The rearrangement links TRBV20-1 to TRBJ2-5; tentative D call: TRBD2 (6 bases). The CDR3 covers 19 residues. V was pared by 0 bases and J by 3 bases, with 26 bases between. Germline V gene lookup returns CDR1 DFQATT and CDR2 SNEGSKA (reference sequence). The CDR3 bases are TGCAGTGCTAGAGACGATTCCAGCCTTCGGGGGAGTCGTGAAGAGACCCAGTACTTC. Its protein is CSARDDSSLRGSREETQYF.

The chain couples TRBV7-6 to TRBJ2-1; 12 nucleotides line up with TRBD2. This CDR3 has 15 residues. J was trimmed by 9 bases and V by 4 bases; bases with no gene match: 7. Germline lookup yields CDR1 SGHVS and CDR2 FNYEAQ. CDR3 residues: CASSSLAGGSTEQFF. The CDR3 DNA is TGTGCCAGCAGCTCACTAGCGGGAGGATCTACTGAGCAGTTCTTC.